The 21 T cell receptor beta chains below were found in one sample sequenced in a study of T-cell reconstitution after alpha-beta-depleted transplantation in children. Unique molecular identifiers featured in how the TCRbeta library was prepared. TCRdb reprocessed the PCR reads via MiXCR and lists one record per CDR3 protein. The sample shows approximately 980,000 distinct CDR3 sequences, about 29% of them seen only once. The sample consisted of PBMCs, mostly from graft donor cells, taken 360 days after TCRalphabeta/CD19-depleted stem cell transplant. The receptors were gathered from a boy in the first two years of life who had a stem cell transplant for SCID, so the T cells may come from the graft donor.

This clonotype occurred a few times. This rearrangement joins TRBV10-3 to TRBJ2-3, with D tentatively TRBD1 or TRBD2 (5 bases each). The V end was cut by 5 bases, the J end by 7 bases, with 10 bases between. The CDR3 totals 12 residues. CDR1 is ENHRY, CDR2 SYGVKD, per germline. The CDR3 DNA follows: TGTGCCATCAGTCGGGACGGGAATACGCAGTATTTT. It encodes CAISRDGNTQYF.

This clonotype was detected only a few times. The CDR3 sequence is CASSASPGQIFTYEQYF. DNA for the CDR3: TGTGCCAGCAGCGCCTCACCGGGACAGATCTTCACCTACGAGCAGTACTTC. The chain uses TRBV9 and TRBJ2-7; 7 bases map to TRBD1. CDR1 and CDR2 (germline): SGDLS, YYNGEE. The CDR3 is made up of 17 amino acids. Trimming at V came to 3 bases and at J to 2 bases, leaving 14 bases not matched to a gene. The full variable domain, its missing parts supplied by reference TRBV9 and TRBJ2-7, is DSGVTQTPKHLITATGQRVTLRCSPRSGDLSVYWYQQSLDQGLQFLIQYYNGEERAKGNILERFSAQQFPDLHSELNLSSLELGDSALYFCASSASPGQIFTYEQYFGPGTRLTVT.

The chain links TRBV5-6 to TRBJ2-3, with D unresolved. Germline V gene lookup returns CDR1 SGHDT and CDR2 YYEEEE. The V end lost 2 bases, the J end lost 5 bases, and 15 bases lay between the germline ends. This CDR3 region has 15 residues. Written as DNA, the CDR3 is TGTGCCAGCAGCTTCACCGGACGGTCCGGAGATACGCAGTATTTT. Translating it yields CASSFTGRSGDTQYF.

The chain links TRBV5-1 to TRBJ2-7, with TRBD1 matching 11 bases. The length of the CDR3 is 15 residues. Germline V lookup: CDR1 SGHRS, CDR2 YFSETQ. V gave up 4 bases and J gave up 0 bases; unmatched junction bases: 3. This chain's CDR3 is CASSIGTGGSYEQYF. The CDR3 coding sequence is TGCGCCAGCAGCATAGGGACAGGGGGCTCCTACGAGCAGTACTTC.

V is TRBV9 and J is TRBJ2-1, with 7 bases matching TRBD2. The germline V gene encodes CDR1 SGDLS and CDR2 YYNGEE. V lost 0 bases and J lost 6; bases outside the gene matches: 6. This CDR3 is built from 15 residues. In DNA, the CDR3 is TGTGCCAGCAGCGTAGTTGACGGGGGGACCAATGAGCAGTTCTTC. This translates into CASSVVDGGTNEQFF.

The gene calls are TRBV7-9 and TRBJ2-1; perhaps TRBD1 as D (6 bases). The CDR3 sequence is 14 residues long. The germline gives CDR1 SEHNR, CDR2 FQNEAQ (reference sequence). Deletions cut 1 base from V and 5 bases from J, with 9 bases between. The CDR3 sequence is CASSLDRVDNEQFF. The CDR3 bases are TGTGCCAGCAGCTTAGACAGGGTGGACAATGAGCAGTTCTTC.

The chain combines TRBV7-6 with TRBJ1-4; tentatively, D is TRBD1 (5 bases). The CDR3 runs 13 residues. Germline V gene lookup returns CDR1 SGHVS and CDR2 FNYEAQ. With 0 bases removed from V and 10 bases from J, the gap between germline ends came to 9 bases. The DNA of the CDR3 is TGTGCCAGCAGCTTAGCTGTTACAGGAAAACTGTTTTTT. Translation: CASSLAVTGKLFF.

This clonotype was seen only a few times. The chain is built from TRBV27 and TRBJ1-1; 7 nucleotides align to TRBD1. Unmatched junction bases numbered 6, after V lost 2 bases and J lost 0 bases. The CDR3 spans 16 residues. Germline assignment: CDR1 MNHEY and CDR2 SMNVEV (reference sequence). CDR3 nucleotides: TGTGCCAGCAGTTTAGACAGGGCTGGTTTGAACACTGAAGCTTTCTTT. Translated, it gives CASSLDRAGLNTEAFF.

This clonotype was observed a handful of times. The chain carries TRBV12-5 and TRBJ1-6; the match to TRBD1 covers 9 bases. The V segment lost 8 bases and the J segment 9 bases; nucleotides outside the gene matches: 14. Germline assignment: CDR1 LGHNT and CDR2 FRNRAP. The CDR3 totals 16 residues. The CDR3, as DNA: TGTGCTAGTACCCTCTGGGGAGGGACAGGGACTTCACCCCTCCACTTT. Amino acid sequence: CASTLWGGTGTSPLHF.

CDR3 loop: CSAVGTAYEQYF. CDR3 sequence (DNA): TGCAGTGCCGTAGGGACAGCCTACGAGCAGTACTTC. The rearrangement uses TRBV20-1 and TRBJ2-7, with 7 nucleotides matching TRBD1. V lost 6 bases to trimming and J lost 2 bases; unmatched junction nucleotides: 4. The CDR3 is 12 residues long. CDR1 DFQATT and CDR2 SNEGSKA come from the germline V gene (reference sequence).

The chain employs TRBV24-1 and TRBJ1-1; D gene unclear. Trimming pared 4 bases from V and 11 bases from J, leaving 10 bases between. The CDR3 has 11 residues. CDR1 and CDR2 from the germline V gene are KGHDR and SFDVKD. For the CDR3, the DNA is TGTGCCACCAGTGACCAGGATGGGGCTTTCTTT. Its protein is CATSDQDGAFF.

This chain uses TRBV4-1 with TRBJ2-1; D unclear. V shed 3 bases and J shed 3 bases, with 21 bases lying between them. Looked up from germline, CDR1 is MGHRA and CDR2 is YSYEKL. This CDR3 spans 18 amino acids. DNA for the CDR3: TGCGCCAGCAGCCATTGCTCGCGAATTTTTTTTTTCTACAATGAGCAGTTCTTC. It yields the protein CASSHCSRIFFFYNEQFF.

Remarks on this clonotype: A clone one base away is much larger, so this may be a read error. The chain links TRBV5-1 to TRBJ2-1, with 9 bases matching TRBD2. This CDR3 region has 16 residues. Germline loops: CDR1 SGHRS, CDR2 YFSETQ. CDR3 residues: CASSSSGDPSYNEQLF. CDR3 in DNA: TGCGCCAGCAGCTCTAGCGGGGACCCCTCCTACAATGAGCAGCTCTTC.

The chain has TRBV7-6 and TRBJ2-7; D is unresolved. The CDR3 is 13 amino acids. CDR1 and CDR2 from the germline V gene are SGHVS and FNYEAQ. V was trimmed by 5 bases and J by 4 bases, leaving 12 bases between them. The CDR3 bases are TGTGCCAGCAGCCCACAAACACAGTACGAGCAGTACTTC. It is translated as CASSPQTQYEQYF.

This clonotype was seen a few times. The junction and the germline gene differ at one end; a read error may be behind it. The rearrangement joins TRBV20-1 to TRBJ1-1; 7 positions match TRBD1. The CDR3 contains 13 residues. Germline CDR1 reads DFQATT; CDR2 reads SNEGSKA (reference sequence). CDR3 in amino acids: CSARGQGVTEAFF. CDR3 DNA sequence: TGCAGTGCCAGAGGTCAGGGGGTCACTGAAGCTTTCTTT.

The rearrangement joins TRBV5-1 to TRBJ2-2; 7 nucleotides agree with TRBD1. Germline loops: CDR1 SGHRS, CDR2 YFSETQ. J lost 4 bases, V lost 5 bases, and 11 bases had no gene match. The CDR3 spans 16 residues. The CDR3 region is CASRRLTGHGTGELFF. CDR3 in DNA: TGCGCCAGCAGACGCCTGACAGGGCACGGCACCGGGGAGCTGTTTTTT. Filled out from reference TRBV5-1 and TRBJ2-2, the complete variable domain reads KAGVTQTPRYLIKTRGQQVTLSCSPISGHRSVSWYQQTPGQGLQFLFEYFSETQRNKGNFPGRFSGRQFSNSRSEMNVSTLELGDSALYLCASRRLTGHGTGELFFGEGSRLTVL.

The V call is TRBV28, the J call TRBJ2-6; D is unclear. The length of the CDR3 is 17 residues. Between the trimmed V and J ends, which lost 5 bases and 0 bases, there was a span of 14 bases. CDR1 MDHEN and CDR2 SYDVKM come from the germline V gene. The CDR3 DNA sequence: TGTGCCAGCAGTCGGACGACCGTAATCTCTGGGGCCAACGTCCTGACTTTC. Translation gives CASSRTTVISGANVLTF.

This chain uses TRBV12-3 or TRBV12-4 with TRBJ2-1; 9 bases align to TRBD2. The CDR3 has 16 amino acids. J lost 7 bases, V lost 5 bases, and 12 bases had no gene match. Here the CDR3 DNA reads TGTGCCAGCAGTCCCCGGGGTAGCGGGGGCGGGAATGAGCAGTTCTTC. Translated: CASSPRGSGGGNEQFF.

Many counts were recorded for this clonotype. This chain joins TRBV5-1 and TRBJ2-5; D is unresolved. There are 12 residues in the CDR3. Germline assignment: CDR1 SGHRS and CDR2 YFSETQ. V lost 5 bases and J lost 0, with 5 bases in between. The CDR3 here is CASSLNQETQYF. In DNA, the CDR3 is TGCGCCAGCAGTCTGAACCAAGAGACCCAGTACTTC. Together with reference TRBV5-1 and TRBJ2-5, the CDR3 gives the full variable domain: KAGVTQTPRYLIKTRGQQVTLSCSPISGHRSVSWYQQTPGQGLQFLFEYFSETQRNKGNFPGRFSGRQFSNSRSEMNVSTLELGDSALYLCASSLNQETQYFGPGTRLLVL.

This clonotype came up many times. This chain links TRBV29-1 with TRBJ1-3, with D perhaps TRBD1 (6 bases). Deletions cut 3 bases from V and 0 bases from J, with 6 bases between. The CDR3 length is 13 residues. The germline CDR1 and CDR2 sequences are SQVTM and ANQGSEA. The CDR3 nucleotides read TGCAGCGTTGAGACAGGCTCTGGAAACACCATATATTTT. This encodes CSVETGSGNTIYF.

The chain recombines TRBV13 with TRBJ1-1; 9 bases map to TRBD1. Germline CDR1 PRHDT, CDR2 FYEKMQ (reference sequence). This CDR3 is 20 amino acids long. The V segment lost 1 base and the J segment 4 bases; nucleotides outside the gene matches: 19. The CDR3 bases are TGTGCCAGCAGCTTAGATAAATTTGGAGCCCAAACAGGGGGCAGCACTGAAGCTTTCTTT. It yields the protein CASSLDKFGAQTGGSTEAFF.